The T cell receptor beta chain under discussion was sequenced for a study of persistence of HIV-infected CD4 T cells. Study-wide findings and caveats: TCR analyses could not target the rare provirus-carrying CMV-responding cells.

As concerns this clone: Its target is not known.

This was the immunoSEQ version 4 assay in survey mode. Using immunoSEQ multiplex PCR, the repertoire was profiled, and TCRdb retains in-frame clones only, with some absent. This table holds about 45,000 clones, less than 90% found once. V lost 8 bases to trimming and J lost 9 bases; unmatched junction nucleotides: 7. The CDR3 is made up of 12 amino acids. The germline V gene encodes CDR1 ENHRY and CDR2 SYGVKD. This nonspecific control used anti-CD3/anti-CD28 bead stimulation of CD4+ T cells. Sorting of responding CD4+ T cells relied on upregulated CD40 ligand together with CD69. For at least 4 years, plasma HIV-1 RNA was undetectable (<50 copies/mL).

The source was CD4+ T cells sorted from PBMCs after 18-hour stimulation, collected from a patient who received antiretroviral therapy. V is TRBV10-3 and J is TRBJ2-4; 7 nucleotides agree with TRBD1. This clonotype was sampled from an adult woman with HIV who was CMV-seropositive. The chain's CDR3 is CAIGGQSGIQYF. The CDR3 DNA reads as TGTGCCATCGGGGGACAGTCTGGCATTCAGTACTTC.